These 21 T cell receptor beta chains were all obtained from the same sample, sequenced in a study of radiotherapy plus CTLA-4 blockade in lung cancer. Here immunoSEQ multiplex PCR was the method, and the copy in TCRdb shows in-frame clones only, minus some. The data hold about 98,000 clones, with about 90% observed a single time. The source was peripheral blood, collected from a patient treated with radiotherapy plus ipilimumab. These receptors were obtained from a human donor with non-small cell lung cancer that progressed on radiotherapy plus ipilimumab.

The CDR3 DNA is TGTGCCAGTAGTATTCAGCGGGGTCGGCGTGATGAGCAGTTCTTC. This translates into CASSIQRGRRDEQFF. The chain combines TRBV19 with TRBJ2-1, with 7 bases matching TRBD2. V lost 3 bases, J lost 8 bases, and 10 bases stayed unmatched. The germline gives CDR1 LNHDA, CDR2 SQIVND (reference sequence). CDR3 length: 15 amino acids.

The chain recombines TRBV5-1 with TRBJ2-7, with D possibly being TRBD2 (6 bases). Germline V gene data show CDR1 as SGHRS and CDR2 as YFSETQ. The CDR3 is 14 amino acids. Trimming removed 1 base from V and 3 bases from J, with 11 bases in between. CDR3 coding DNA: TGCGCCAGCAGCTTGCTCGGGGAGGTCTACGAGCAGTACTTC. Translated: CASSLLGEVYEQYF.

This chain connects TRBV11-2 to TRBJ2-1; 9 bases are shared with TRBD2. CDR3 length: 15 amino acids. Unmatched junction bases numbered 8, after V lost 5 bases and J lost 6 bases. CDR1 is SGHAT, CDR2 FQNNGV, per germline. This CDR3 reads CASSPPSGNSNEQFF. CDR3 DNA: TGTGCCAGCAGCCCACCTAGCGGGAATTCCAATGAGCAGTTCTTC.

The chain joins TRBV9 to TRBJ1-4; possible D gene TRBD1, 5 bases. Trimming shortened V by 4 bases and J by 5 bases, and 15 bases separated the two germline ends. CDR1 SGDLS and CDR2 YYNGEE come from the germline V gene. The CDR3 covers 15 residues. The CDR3 region has the DNA TGTGCCAGCAGCACCGGGGGGAGTTTCAATGAAAAACTGTTTTTT. Encoded protein: CASSTGGSFNEKLFF.

This chain joins TRBV12-5 and TRBJ2-1; D not certain. The V end lost 4 bases, the J end lost 0 bases, and 16 bases lay between the germline ends. The CDR3 is 17 amino acids. Germline CDR1 is LGHNT and CDR2 is FRNRAP. CDR3 in amino acids: CASGSHTLISSYNEQFF. The DNA of the CDR3 is TGTGCTAGTGGTTCTCACACCCTGATAAGCTCCTACAATGAGCAGTTCTTC.

The CDR3 DNA reads TGTGCCAGCAGCTTAGCCGGCTACGAGCAGTACTTC. Translating it yields CASSLAGYEQYF. The chain recombines TRBV13 with TRBJ2-5; D remains ambiguous. The J call could be wrong; TRBJ2-7 is a better fit for the DNA end. CDR1 and CDR2 (germline): PRHDT, FYEKMQ (reference sequence). This CDR3 is built from 12 residues.

This clone appeared once. The chain uses TRBV5-1 and TRBJ1-5; TRBD1 agrees at 7 bases. Trimming removed 0 bases from V and 7 bases from J; junction bases left unmatched: 7. Germline loops: CDR1 SGHRS, CDR2 YFSETQ. This CDR3 contains 15 residues. This chain's CDR3 is CASSLEGASNQPQHF. The DNA of the CDR3 is TGCGCCAGCAGCTTGGAGGGGGCTTCGAACCAGCCCCAGCATTTT.

The table lists this clone with a count of one. The chain couples TRBV27 to TRBJ2-1; no reliable D call. The CDR3 loop spans 13 amino acids. With 3 bases removed from V and 7 bases from J, the gap between germline ends came to 10 bases. Germline CDR1 reads MNHEY; CDR2 reads SMNVEV (reference sequence). The chain's CDR3 is CASSFGPRNEQFF. CDR3 bases: TGTGCCAGCAGTTTTGGGCCGAGGAATGAGCAGTTCTTC.

V and J are TRBV27 and TRBJ1-2; TRBD1 matches at 8 bases. CDR1 and CDR2 (germline): MNHEY, SMNVEV (reference sequence). V was clipped by 5 bases and J by 4 bases; unmatched bases: 12. The CDR3 is made up of 16 amino acids. The CDR3 spells CASSRYRLDRAYGYTF. The CDR3 nucleotides read TGTGCCAGCAGTCGTTACCGACTGGACAGGGCCTATGGCTACACCTTC.

The V call is TRBV5-4, the J call TRBJ2-1; TRBD1 might be the D (5 bases). Germline V gene data show CDR1 as SGHNT and CDR2 as YYREEE (reference sequence). V was trimmed by 0 bases and J by 3 bases, leaving 10 bases between them. The CDR3 contains 15 residues. The chain's CDR3 is CASSLGRVDYNEQFF. The CDR3 bases are TGTGCCAGCAGCTTGGGCAGGGTGGACTACAATGAGCAGTTCTTC.

This rearrangement joins TRBV6-1 to TRBJ2-7; 9 bases align to TRBD2. J lost 3 bases, V lost 9 bases, and 3 bases had no gene match. CDR3 length: 12 amino acids. The germline gives CDR1 MNHNS, CDR2 SASEGT. In nucleotides, the CDR3 is TGTGCCAGTAAGACTAGCGGCTACGAGCAGTACTTC. It codes for CASKTSGYEQYF.

This clone was seen only a few times. The chain is built from TRBV27 and TRBJ2-7; 12 bases match TRBD2. J gave up 7 bases and V 7 bases, and 11 bases lay outside the gene matches. CDR1 and CDR2 (germline): MNHEY, SMNVEV (reference sequence). CDR3 length equals 15 residues. The CDR3 loop is CASKSPSGRAGEQYF. In DNA, the CDR3 is TGTGCCAGCAAGAGTCCTAGCGGGAGGGCCGGGGAGCAGTACTTC.

The chain is built from TRBV4-2 and TRBJ2-1, with 16 bases aligning to TRBD2. The CDR3 sequence is 17 residues long. Trimming took 4 bases from V and 12 from J; bases not matched to a gene: 12. Looked up from germline, CDR1 is LGHNA and CDR2 is YNFKEQ. CDR3 bases: TGTGCCAGCAGCCCGACCTTGGGACTAGCGGGAGGGGGAGGGCAGTTCTTC. Translation gives CASSPTLGLAGGGGQFF.

The V gene is TRBV29-1, the J gene TRBJ2-7, with unresolved D. The CDR3 is 15 residues long. Germline V CDR1 and CDR2: SQVTM, ANQGSEA. V was cut by 2 bases and J by 5 bases, with 19 bases left in between. The CDR3 loop is CSVEYIVGEQNEQYF. The CDR3 DNA follows: TGCAGCGTTGAATATATCGTAGGTGAACAGAACGAGCAGTACTTC.

The chain joins TRBV5-1 to TRBJ2-3; 8 nucleotides align to TRBD2. The CDR3 has 14 amino acids. Losses at the gene ends were 2 bases for V and 5 bases for J; bases not matched to a gene: 4. Per the germline V gene, CDR1 is SGHRS and CDR2 is YFSETQ. The CDR3 DNA reads TGCGCCAGCAGCTTAGCGGGGGAGGTAGATACGCAGTATTTT. Translated: CASSLAGEVDTQYF.

This clone showed up just once. Here the CDR3 reads CAWSGLAGAVTNEKLFF. Here the CDR3 DNA reads TGTGCCTGGAGTGGCCTCGCGGGCGCGGTAACTAATGAAAAACTGTTTTTT. V usage is TRBV30 and J usage is TRBJ1-4, with D unclear. Germline assignment: CDR1 GTSNPN and CDR2 SVGIG (reference sequence). This CDR3 contains 17 residues. V lost 1 base and J lost 1, with 16 bases in between.

This chain joins TRBV5-1 and TRBJ2-1; TRBD2 matches 11 bases. The CDR3 has 14 amino acids. The trim removed 2 bases at V and 7 bases at J, leaving 2 bases unmatched. Per germline, CDR1 SGHRS and CDR2 YFSETQ. CDR3 amino acids: CASSFTSGSNEQFF. CDR3 in DNA: TGCGCCAGCAGCTTCACTAGCGGGAGTAATGAGCAGTTCTTC.

This chain joins TRBV5-8 and TRBJ2-5; the match to TRBD1 covers 8 bases. Looked up from germline, CDR1 is SGHTS and CDR2 is YDEGEE. The CDR3 is 17 residues long. V lost 4 bases and J lost 5; bases outside the gene matches: 16. CDR3 coding DNA: TGTGCCAGCAGCCTGCCCCGGACAGGGTGGTACGGGGAGACCCAGTACTTC. It specifies CASSLPRTGWYGETQYF.

The chain carries TRBV19 and TRBJ1-3; no firm D call. The germline CDR1 and CDR2 sequences are LNHDA and SQIVND (reference sequence). V was pared by 4 bases and J by 4 bases, with 14 bases between. The CDR3 consists of 15 residues. The CDR3 bases are TGTGCCAGTAGTAGGTTAACCGCACCGGGAAACACCATATATTTT. Translated: CASSRLTAPGNTIYF.

V gene TRBV7-9 combines with J gene TRBJ2-5; D possibly corresponds to TRBD2 (6 bases). Germline CDR1 reads SEHNR; CDR2 reads FQNEAQ (reference sequence). The V end lost 1 base, the J end lost 5 bases, and 14 bases lay between the germline ends. The CDR3 is made up of 15 amino acids. The CDR3 spells CASSLVGTPRETQYF. The CDR3 coding sequence is TGTGCCAGCAGCTTAGTGGGGACTCCACGGGAGACCCAGTACTTC.

This chain connects TRBV7-9 to TRBJ2-1; TRBD2 agrees at 8 bases. The CDR3 sequence is 16 residues long. After removal of 6 bases from V and 2 bases from J, the junction contained 9 bases not matched to a gene. CDR1 is SEHNR and CDR2 is FQNEAQ in the germline V gene (reference sequence). For the CDR3, the DNA is TGTGCCAGCAGACCAACTAGCGGCCCGACCTACAATGAGCAGTTCTTC. Amino acid sequence: CASRPTSGPTYNEQFF.